The 21 T cell receptor beta chains given below trace back to one sample, sequenced in a study of a mutant IDH1 vaccine in newly diagnosed glioma. The time point is: week 35, safety follow-up. One vaccine dose held 300 ug of mutant IDH1 20-mer peptide and came with topical imiquimod. Antigen specificity for these receptors is unknown. Generated by immunoSEQ multiplex PCR, the TCRdb table keeps only in-frame clones and is missing some. The sample contains roughly 32,000 clones, around four fifths of which appear only once. The sequencing used PBMCs, collected from a glioma patient whose treatment included an IDH1 peptide vaccine. Receptor source: a man between 40 and 49 years old with glioma. Some clones in this sample may be carry-over from other donors' samples.

The CDR3 sequence: CAISPPGTASYEQYF. The CDR3 coding sequence is TGTGCCATCAGCCCCCCCGGGACAGCCTCCTACGAGCAGTACTTC. The chain carries TRBV10-3 and TRBJ2-7, with 7 positions matching TRBD1. Trimming took 6 bases from V and 0 from J; bases not matched to a gene: 8. The CDR3 loop spans 15 amino acids. In germline, CDR1 is ENHRY, CDR2 SYGVKD.

The V call is TRBV11-3, the J call TRBJ2-3; 9 nucleotides line up with TRBD1. V gave up 3 bases and J gave up 4 bases; unmatched junction bases: 2. Germline loops: CDR1 SGHNT, CDR2 YENEEA. The CDR3 covers 14 residues. DNA for the CDR3: TGTGCCAGCAGCTTGGGACAGGGATCAGATACGCAGTATTTT. Translating it yields CASSLGQGSDTQYF.

This chain uses TRBV5-1 with TRBJ2-3, with 12 bases aligning to TRBD2. This CDR3 region has 16 residues. Trimming took 4 bases from V and 7 from J; bases not matched to a gene: 10. Germline CDR1 and CDR2: SGHRS and YFSETQ. The CDR3 reads CASSPGGTSGGYTQYF. Here the CDR3 DNA reads TGCGCCAGCAGCCCGGGGGGAACTAGCGGGGGGTATACGCAGTATTTT.

The table lists this clone with a count of one. CDR3 DNA: TGTGCCAGCAGCTTAGAGTTGGGGACAGGGGCAGGAGATACGCAGTATTTT. It is translated as CASSLELGTGAGDTQYF. The gene calls are TRBV7-6 and TRBJ2-3, with 10 positions matching TRBD1. J was trimmed by 5 bases and V by 1 base; bases with no gene match: 9. The germline CDR1 and CDR2 sequences are SGHVS and FNYEAQ. The CDR3 length is 17 residues.

The chain joins TRBV7-9 to TRBJ1-5, with 8 bases that match TRBD1. The J segment lost 6 bases and the V segment lost 2 bases, leaving 3 bases of the junction unmatched. Germline V gene sequence: CDR1 SEHNR, CDR2 FQNEAQ (reference sequence). The length of the CDR3 is 14 residues. CDR3 sequence (DNA): TGTGCCAGCAGCTTATACGGACAGGGTCAGCCCCAGCATTTT. It yields the protein CASSLYGQGQPQHF.

The chain combines TRBV27 with TRBJ1-2; no clear D. CDR1 is MNHEY and CDR2 is SMNVEV in the germline V gene (reference sequence). Trimming pared 9 bases from V and 4 bases from J, leaving 15 bases between. The CDR3 length is 13 residues. The CDR3 region is CASSFSLIYGYTF. The CDR3, as DNA: TGTGCCAGTTCCTTTTCTCTCATCTATGGCTACACCTTC.

The chain recombines TRBV10-3 with TRBJ1-1; 7 bases align to TRBD1. Germline loops: CDR1 ENHRY, CDR2 SYGVKD. The CDR3 sequence is 12 residues long. J lost 6 bases, V lost 4 bases, and 2 bases had no gene match. CDR3: CAISGDSSEAFF. In nucleotides, the CDR3 is TGTGCCATCAGTGGGGACAGTTCTGAAGCTTTCTTT.

The gene calls are TRBV4-1 and TRBJ1-4; D call uncertain. The CDR3 has 14 amino acids. Trimming left V 0 bases short and J 9 bases short, with 11 bases between. Germline CDR1 reads MGHRA; CDR2 reads YSYEKL. Written as DNA, the CDR3 is TGCGCCAGCAGCCAAGAACAGCAGAGGAAAAAACTGTTTTTT. It specifies CASSQEQQRKKLFF.

The chain uses TRBV30 and TRBJ1-5; tentative D call: TRBD1 (6 bases). The V gene's germline CDR1 is GTSNPN and CDR2 SVGIG (reference sequence). V lost 5 bases, J lost 2 bases, and 19 bases lay in between. CDR3 length: 16 residues. The DNA of the CDR3 is TGTGCCTGGGGGGTATGGGGGGCGAGTGGCAATCAGCCCCAGCATTTT. Protein sequence: CAWGVWGASGNQPQHF.

This clone was recorded only once. The chain uses TRBV5-1 and TRBJ2-3, with D hard to call. Germline V CDR1 and CDR2: SGHRS, YFSETQ. This CDR3 is 14 amino acids long. Trimming shortened V by 4 bases and J by 6 bases, and 15 bases separated the two germline ends. The CDR3 spells CASSPTSTLDTQYF. As DNA, the CDR3 is TGCGCCAGCAGCCCAACCTCGACCCTGGATACGCAGTATTTT. Using reference TRBV5-1 and TRBJ2-3 for the parts outside the CDR3, the full variable domain is KAGVTQTPRYLIKTRGQQVTLSCSPISGHRSVSWYQQTPGQGLQFLFEYFSETQRNKGNFPGRFSGRQFSNSRSEMNVSTLELGDSALYLCASSPTSTLDTQYFGPGTRLTVL.

The J gene is TRBJ2-1, the V gene TRBV18; the D gene is possibly TRBD2 (5 bases). Germline V gene data show CDR1 as KGHSH and CDR2 as LQKENI. The CDR3 has 11 residues. The V end lost 10 bases, the J end lost 10 bases, and 14 bases lay between the germline ends. The CDR3 DNA reads TGTGCCACCTCCGAGGGAAACGAGCAGTTCTTC. Its protein product is CATSEGNEQFF. Filled out from reference TRBV18 and TRBJ2-1, the complete variable domain reads NAGVMQNPRHLVRRRGQEARLRCSPMKGHSHVYWYRQLPEEGLKFMVYLQKENIIDESGMPKERFSAEFPKEGPSILRIQQVVRGDSAAYFCATSEGNEQFFGPGTRLTVL.

This clone was seen only once. The chain links TRBV25-1 to TRBJ1-3; 9 positions match TRBD1. Looked up from germline, CDR1 is MGHDK and CDR2 is SYGVNS. The CDR3 runs 16 residues. The V gene end was trimmed by 3 bases and the J gene end by 2 bases; junction bases not matched to a gene: 5. CDR3 sequence (DNA): TGTGCCAGCAGTGATTCGGGACAGGGTGCTGGAAACACCATATATTTT. Its translation is CASSDSGQGAGNTIYF.

V gene TRBV7-8 combines with J gene TRBJ1-5; D is undetermined. The CDR3 covers 13 residues. Germline V gene lookup returns CDR1 SGHVS and CDR2 FQNEAQ. V lost 5 bases and J 5 bases, leaving 10 bases between the germline ends. CDR3 sequence: CASSVQGDQPQHF. CDR3 DNA sequence: TGTGCCAGCAGCGTCCAAGGAGATCAGCCCCAGCATTTT. Drawing the rest from reference TRBV7-8 and TRBJ1-5, the complete variable domain is GAGVSQSPRYKVAKRGQDVALRCDPISGHVSLFWYQQALGQGPEFLTYFQNEAQLDKSGLPSDRFFAERPEGSVSTLKIQRTQQEDSAVYLCASSVQGDQPQHFGDGTRLSIL.

The chain couples TRBV6-1 to TRBJ2-3; D is unresolved. Looked up from germline, CDR1 is MNHNS and CDR2 is SASEGT. The CDR3 consists of 11 residues. Trimming stripped 5 bases from V and 6 bases from J, with 6 bases between. Here the CDR3 reads CASSLLDTQYF. CDR3 bases: TGTGCCAGCAGTCTCCTCGATACGCAGTATTTT.

The V gene is TRBV7-6, the J gene TRBJ1-5; TRBD1 matches 9 bases. Looked up from germline, CDR1 is SGHVS and CDR2 is FNYEAQ. The length of the CDR3 is 15 residues. V lost 5 bases, J lost 5 bases, and 7 bases stayed unmatched. Here the CDR3 reads CASSLGQGIDQPQHF. The DNA for the CDR3 is TGTGCCAGCAGCCTCGGACAGGGGATAGATCAGCCCCAGCATTTT.

The chain recombines TRBV30 with TRBJ2-4; D tentatively fits TRBD1 or TRBD2 (6 bases each). The CDR3 runs 14 residues. The germline CDR1 and CDR2 sequences are GTSNPN and SVGIG (reference sequence). V was cut by 5 bases and J by 2 bases, with 13 bases left in between. The CDR3 sequence is CAWCRGGTKNIQYF. The CDR3 nucleotides read TGTGCCTGGTGCCGAGGGGGGACCAAAAACATTCAGTACTTC.

V and J are TRBV19 and TRBJ2-1; 8 bases are shared with TRBD2. CDR1 and CDR2 from the germline V gene are LNHDA and SQIVND (reference sequence). V gave up 4 bases and J gave up 4 bases; unmatched junction bases: 6. The CDR3 sequence is 15 residues long. This CDR3 is CASSTRLATYNEQFF. CDR3 coding DNA: TGTGCCAGTAGTACACGACTAGCGACTTACAATGAGCAGTTCTTC.

About this clone itself: At the DNA level, this CDR3 is encoded by other sequences in the same sample as well. This sequence joins TRBV6-4 and TRBJ2-3; 12 positions agree with TRBD2. The CDR3 sequence is 15 residues long. Germline-derived CDR1 and CDR2 are MRHNA and SNTAGT. After removal of 5 bases from V and 4 bases from J, the junction contained 4 bases not matched to a gene. The CDR3 here is CASSPSGGAADTQYF. In DNA form, the CDR3 reads TGTGCCAGCAGTCCTAGCGGGGGGGCGGCAGATACGCAGTATTTT.

The chain employs TRBV5-1 and TRBJ2-7; TRBD1 is a possible D gene (6 bases). The CDR3 runs 14 residues. CDR1 and CDR2 (germline): SGHRS, YFSETQ. Trimming pared 4 bases from V and 1 base from J, leaving 12 bases between. CDR3 nucleotide sequence: TGCGCCAGCAGCCACGACAGGATTTCCTACGAGCAGTACTTC. This translates into CASSHDRISYEQYF.

The chain is built from TRBV2 and TRBJ2-5; D remains unclear. Germline V CDR1 and CDR2: SNHLY, FYNNEI. The CDR3 is 10 residues long. Between the trimmed V and J ends, which lost 6 bases and 4 bases, there was a span of 3 bases. The CDR3 here is CASRLETQYF. The CDR3, as DNA: TGTGCCAGCAGGCTAGAGACCCAGTACTTC.

The rearrangement links TRBV14 to TRBJ2-7; 9 bases fit TRBD1. V gave up 4 bases and J gave up 3 bases; unmatched junction bases: 4. The germline gives CDR1 SGHDN, CDR2 FVKESK. The CDR3 length is 14 residues. DNA for the CDR3: TGTGCCAGCAGCCCGTTGACAGGGGGCTACGAGCAGTACTTC. This encodes CASSPLTGGYEQYF.